The present T cell receptor beta chain was sequenced within a study of T-cell reconstitution after alpha-beta-depleted transplantation in children. Germline CDR1 reads SQVTM; CDR2 reads ANQGSEA. V dropped 4 bases and J dropped 0 bases, with 15 bases sitting between them. The CDR3 loop spans 15 amino acids. This clonotype was detected many times. Library preparation (for TCRbeta) was performed with unique molecular identifiers. TCRdb re-analysed the PCR reads in MiXCR, keeping a single row per CDR3 protein. This table has approximately 640,000 distinct CDR3 sequences, approximately 17% appearing once. This chain uses TRBV29-1 with TRBJ1-1; TRBD1 might be the D (5 bases). The sequence came from a human donor who donated a stem cell graft to a child with acute myeloid leukemia. The specimen comprised PBMCs from the stem cell graft donor, sampled from the stem cell graft. CDR3 in amino acids: CSVASRQNLNTEAFF. The CDR3 DNA reads TGCAGCGTTGCCTCTCGACAGAATTTGAACACTGAAGCTTTCTTT.